Described below is a single T cell receptor beta chain sequence and its context. Deep level was the assay's run setting. Method: immunoSEQ multiplex PCR; TCRdb's copy keeps in-frame clones and lacks some. This sample yields 2 million to 2.5 million clones, of which about 93% are seen a single time; around 1.7% belongs to the top ten. As defined, naive CD8 cells were CD45RO-negative and positively selected for CCR7, with terminally differentiated effector memory CD45RA+ cells excluded. There were only Caucasian adults among the donors, and all lived in Nashville, Tennessee. The CDR3 covers 10 residues. With 11 bases removed from V and 7 bases from J, the gap between germline ends came to 11 bases. Germline V gene lookup returns CDR1 MNHNS and CDR2 SASEGT. This record belongs to a study of shared clonotypes between healthy human individuals.

Specimen: naive CD8+ T cells from PBMCs. The V call is TRBV6-1, the J call TRBJ1-2; D may be TRBD1 (5 bases). The clonotype originates from a man in his late teens or twenties in good health. Some clones in this sample may be carry-over from other donors' samples. The CDR3: CAGGSFGYTF. The CDR3 coding sequence is TGTGCCGGGGGAAGCTTTGGCTACACCTTC.